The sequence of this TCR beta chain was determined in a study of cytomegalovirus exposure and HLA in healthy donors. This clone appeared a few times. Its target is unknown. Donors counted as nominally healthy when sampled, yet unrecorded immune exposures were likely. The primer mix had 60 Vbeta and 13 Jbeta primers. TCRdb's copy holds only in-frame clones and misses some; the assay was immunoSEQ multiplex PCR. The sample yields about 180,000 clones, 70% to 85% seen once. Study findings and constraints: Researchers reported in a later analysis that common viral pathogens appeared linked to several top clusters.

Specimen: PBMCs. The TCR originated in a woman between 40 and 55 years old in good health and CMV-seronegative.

CDR3 loop: CASAMGEGEKLFF. The CDR3 bases are TGTGCCAGCGCGATGGGGGAGGGTGAAAAACTGTTTTTT. The chain is built from TRBV7-9 and TRBJ1-4, with D tentatively TRBD1 (5 bases). Germline assignment: CDR1 SEHNR and CDR2 FQNEAQ (reference sequence). Trimming shortened V by 8 bases and J by 7 bases, and 14 bases separated the two germline ends. The CDR3 is 13 residues long.